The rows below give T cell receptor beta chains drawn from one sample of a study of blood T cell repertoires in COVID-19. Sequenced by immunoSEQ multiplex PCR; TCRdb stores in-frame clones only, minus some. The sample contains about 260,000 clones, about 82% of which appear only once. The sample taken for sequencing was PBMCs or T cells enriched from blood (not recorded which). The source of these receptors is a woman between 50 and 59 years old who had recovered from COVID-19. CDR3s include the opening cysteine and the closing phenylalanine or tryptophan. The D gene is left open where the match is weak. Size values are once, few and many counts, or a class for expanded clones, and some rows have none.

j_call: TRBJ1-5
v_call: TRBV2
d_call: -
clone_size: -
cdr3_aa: CASRAAGGPQHF
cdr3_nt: TGTGCCAGCAGGGCAGCGGGAGGGCCCCAGCATTTT

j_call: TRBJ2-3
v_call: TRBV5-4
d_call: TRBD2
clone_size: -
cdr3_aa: CASRVAGEGTDTQYF
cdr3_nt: TGTGCCAGCAGGGTAGCGGGAGAAGGGACAGATACGCAGTATTTT

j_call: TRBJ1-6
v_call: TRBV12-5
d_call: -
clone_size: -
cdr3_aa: CASGRQTGLNSPLHF
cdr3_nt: TGTGCTAGTGGTCGTCAGACAGGACTTAATTCACCCCTCCACTTT

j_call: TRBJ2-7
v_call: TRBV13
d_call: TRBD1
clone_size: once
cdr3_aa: CASSSRDRGSYEQYF
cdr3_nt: TGTGCCAGCAGCTCCCGGGACAGGGGCTCCTACGAGCAGTACTTC

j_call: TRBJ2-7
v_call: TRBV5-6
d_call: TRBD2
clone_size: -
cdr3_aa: CASSESSGQSF
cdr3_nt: TGTGCCAGCAGCGAGTCTAGCGGCCAATCCTTC

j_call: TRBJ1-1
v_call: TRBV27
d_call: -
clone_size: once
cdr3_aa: CASSTQYPGQLNTEAFF
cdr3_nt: TGTGCCAGCAGCACCCAATACCCAGGACAGCTGAACACTGAAGCTTTCTTT

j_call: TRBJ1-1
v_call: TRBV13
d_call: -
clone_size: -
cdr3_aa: CASSPTGFNTEAFF
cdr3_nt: TGTGCCAGCAGTCCGACCGGGTTTAACACTGAAGCTTTCTTT

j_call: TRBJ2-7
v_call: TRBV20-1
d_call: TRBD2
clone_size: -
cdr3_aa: CSARTSAEQYF
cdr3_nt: TGCAGTGCACGGACTAGCGCCGAGCAGTACTTC

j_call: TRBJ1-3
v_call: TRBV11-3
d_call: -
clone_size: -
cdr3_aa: CASSRMASTSGNTIYF
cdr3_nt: TGTGCCAGCAGCCGCATGGCAAGTACGTCTGGAAACACCATATATTTT

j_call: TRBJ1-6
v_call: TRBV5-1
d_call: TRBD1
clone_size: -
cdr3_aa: CASSLDAGGNSPLHF
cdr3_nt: TGCGCCAGCAGCTTGGATGCAGGGGGGAATTCACCCCTCCACTTT

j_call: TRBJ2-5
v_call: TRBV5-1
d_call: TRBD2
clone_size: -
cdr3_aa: CASSLGGLAGRETQYF
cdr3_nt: TGCGCCAGCAGCTTGGGGGGCCTAGCGGGAAGGGAGACCCAGTACTTC

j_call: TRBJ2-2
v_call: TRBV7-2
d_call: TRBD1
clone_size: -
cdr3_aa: CASSPNRGPNTGELFF
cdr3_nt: TGTGCCAGCAGCCCCAACAGGGGCCCGAACACCGGGGAGCTGTTTTTT

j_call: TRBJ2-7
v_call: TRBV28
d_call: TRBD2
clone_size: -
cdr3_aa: CASRRTRLYEQYF
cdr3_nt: TGTGCCAGCAGAAGGACTAGGCTCTACGAGCAGTACTTC

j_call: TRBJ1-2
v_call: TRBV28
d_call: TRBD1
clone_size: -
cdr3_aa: CASSIPGQGADYGYTF
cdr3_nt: TGTGCCAGCAGTATCCCGGGACAGGGGGCGGACTATGGCTACACCTTC

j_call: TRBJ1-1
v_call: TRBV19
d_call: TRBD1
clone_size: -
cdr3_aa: CASSRRDRGLTEAFF
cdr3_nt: TGTGCCAGTAGTCGCCGGGACAGGGGGCTCACTGAAGCTTTCTTT

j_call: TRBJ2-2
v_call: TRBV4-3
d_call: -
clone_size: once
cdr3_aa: CASSQDLRQATGELFF
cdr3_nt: TGCGCCAGCAGCCAAGATTTGAGACAGGCCACCGGGGAGCTGTTTTTT

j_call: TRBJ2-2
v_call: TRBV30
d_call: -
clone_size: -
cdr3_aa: CAWSGQGGMTGELFF
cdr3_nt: TGTGCCTGGAGTGGGCAAGGGGGTATGACCGGGGAGCTGTTTTTT

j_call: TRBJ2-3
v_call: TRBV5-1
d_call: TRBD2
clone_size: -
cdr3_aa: CASSLSPGGPDTQYF
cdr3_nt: TGCGCCAGCAGCTTGTCTCCGGGAGGGCCAGATACGCAGTATTTT

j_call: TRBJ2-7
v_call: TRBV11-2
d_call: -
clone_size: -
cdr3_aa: CASSLDRWAEEQYF
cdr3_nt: TGTGCCAGCAGCTTAGACAGGTGGGCCGAAGAGCAGTACTTC

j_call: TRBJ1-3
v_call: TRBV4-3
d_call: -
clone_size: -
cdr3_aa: CASSQESGFSGNTIYF
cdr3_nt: TGCGCCAGCAGCCAAGAATCAGGCTTCTCTGGAAACACCATATATTTT

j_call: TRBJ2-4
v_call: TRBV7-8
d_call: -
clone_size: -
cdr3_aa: CASSFKDITAKNIQYF
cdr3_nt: TGTGCCAGCAGCTTCAAGGACATTACAGCCAAAAACATTCAGTACTTC

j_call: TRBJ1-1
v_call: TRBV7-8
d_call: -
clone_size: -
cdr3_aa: CASSLGAGLKAFF
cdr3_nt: TGTGCCAGCAGCTTAGGGGCAGGCTTGAAAGCTTTCTTT

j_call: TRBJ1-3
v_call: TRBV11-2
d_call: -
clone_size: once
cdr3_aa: CASSLKGSYGNTIYF
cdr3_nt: TGTGCCAGCAGCTTAAAGGGGTCTTATGGAAACACCATATATTTT

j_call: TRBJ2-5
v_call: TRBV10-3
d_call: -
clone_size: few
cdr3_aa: CATGVGETQYF
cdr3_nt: TGTGCCACAGGGGTTGGGGAGACCCAGTACTTC

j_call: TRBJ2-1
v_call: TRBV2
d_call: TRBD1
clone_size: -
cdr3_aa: CASSYYGTVNEQFF
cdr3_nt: TGTGCCAGCAGTTACTACGGGACAGTCAATGAGCAGTTCTTC

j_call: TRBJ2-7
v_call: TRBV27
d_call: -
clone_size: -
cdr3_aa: CASSGTLSSYEQYF
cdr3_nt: TGTGCCAGTTCCGGGACACTGAGCTCCTACGAGCAGTACTTC

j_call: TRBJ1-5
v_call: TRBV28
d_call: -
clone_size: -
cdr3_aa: CAASTRGGNQPQHF
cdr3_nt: TGTGCCGCCTCAACAAGGGGTGGCAATCAGCCCCAGCATTTT

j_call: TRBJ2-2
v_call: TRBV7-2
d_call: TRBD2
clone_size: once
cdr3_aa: CASREPGLAGNTGELFF
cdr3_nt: TGTGCCAGCAGAGAACCGGGACTAGCGGGGAACACCGGGGAGCTGTTTTTT

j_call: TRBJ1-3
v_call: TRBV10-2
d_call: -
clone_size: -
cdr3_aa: CASSENSLSGNTIYF
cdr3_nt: TGCGCCAGCAGTGAGAACAGCCTTTCTGGAAACACCATATATTTT